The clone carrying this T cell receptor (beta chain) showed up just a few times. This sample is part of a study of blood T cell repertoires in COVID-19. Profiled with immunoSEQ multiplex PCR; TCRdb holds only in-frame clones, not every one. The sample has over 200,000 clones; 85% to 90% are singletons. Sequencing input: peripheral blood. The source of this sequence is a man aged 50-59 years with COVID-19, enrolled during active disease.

The CDR3 region is CASSPPLDRGEQYF. For the CDR3, the DNA is TGTGCCAGCAGCCCCCCCCTGGACAGAGGCGAGCAGTACTTC. The chain has TRBV5-6 and TRBJ2-7, with a tentative D call TRBD1 (6 bases). The CDR3 sequence is 14 residues long. CDR1 and CDR2 (germline): SGHDT, YYEEEE. Trimming removed 4 bases at V and 6 bases at J, with 17 bases between.